Following are 15 T cell receptor beta chains from one sample sequenced in a study of blood T cell repertoires in COVID-19. The data were produced by immunoSEQ multiplex PCR, yet TCRdb's version contains in-frame clones alone and is incomplete. The sample shows some 130,000 clones, around 89% of them seen only once. The sequenced sample consisted of peripheral blood. These receptors were obtained from a man aged 50-59 years with acute or convalescent COVID-19.

The gene calls are TRBV7-3 and TRBJ1-2; D gene uncertain. In germline, CDR1 is SGHTA, CDR2 FQGTGA. The length of the CDR3 is 13 residues. V gave up 3 bases and J gave up 4 bases, with 9 bases separating them. CDR3 sequence reads: CASSFEFGYGYTF. The DNA for the CDR3 is TGTGCCAGCAGCTTTGAGTTTGGCTATGGCTACACCTTC.

A few counts support this clone. The V and J genes are TRBV6-6 and TRBJ1-3; unclear D gene. Germline-derived CDR1 and CDR2 are MNHNY and SVGAGI (reference sequence). V was clipped by 4 bases and J by 0 bases, with 7 bases between them. CDR3 length: 14 amino acids. The CDR3 reads CASSWPDSGNTIYF. The CDR3 nucleotides are TGTGCCAGCAGTTGGCCAGACTCTGGAAACACCATATATTTT.

The J gene is TRBJ2-1, the V gene TRBV6-2 or TRBV6-3, with 10 bases aligning to TRBD2. Germline CDR1 is MNHEY and CDR2 is SVGEGT. The CDR3 totals 17 residues. V gave up 2 bases and J gave up 4 bases; unmatched junction bases: 8. This CDR3 reads CASSYPLLAGAYNEQFF. The CDR3, as DNA: TGTGCCAGCAGTTACCCGCTCCTAGCGGGAGCGTACAATGAGCAGTTCTTC.

V and J are TRBV6-5 and TRBJ1-1; D is perhaps TRBD1 (6 bases). The CDR3 is made up of 13 amino acids. Germline V lookup: CDR1 MNHEY, CDR2 SVGAGI. The V end lost 7 bases, the J end lost 5 bases, and 14 bases lay between the germline ends. CDR3 nucleotides: TGTGCCAGCATAACAGGGTTGCGGACTGAAGCTTTCTTT. This translates into CASITGLRTEAFF.

The genes are TRBV4-1 and TRBJ1-5; D is undetermined. Between the trimmed V and J ends, which lost 4 bases and 6 bases, there was a span of 16 bases. This CDR3 has 15 amino acids. The germline gives CDR1 MGHRA, CDR2 YSYEKL. CDR3 sequence reads: CASSLYPARGQPQHF. CDR3 bases: TGCGCCAGCAGCCTCTACCCGGCCCGCGGTCAGCCCCAGCATTTT.

This clone was recorded only once. V is TRBV7-2 and J is TRBJ2-3; 10 bases agree with TRBD2. This CDR3 spans 18 amino acids. Germline lookup yields CDR1 SGHTA and CDR2 FQGNSA. J was trimmed by 1 base and V by 1 base; bases with no gene match: 8. In nucleotides, the CDR3 is TGTGCCAGCAGCTTAGTGGCTAGCGGGAGCGGTGGCACAGATACGCAGTATTTT. It is translated as CASSLVASGSGGTDTQYF.

The rearrangement joins TRBV5-6 to TRBJ2-7; 8 bases are shared with TRBD1. This CDR3 has 14 residues. Germline assignment: CDR1 SGHDT and CDR2 YYEEEE. J gave up 2 bases and V 0 bases, and 1 base lay outside the gene matches. The CDR3 sequence is CASSLEQGAYEQYF. As DNA, the CDR3 is TGTGCCAGCAGCTTGGAACAGGGGGCCTACGAGCAGTACTTC.

This chain connects TRBV18 to TRBJ1-1, with a tentative D call TRBD1 (5 bases). There are 14 residues in the CDR3. CDR1 is KGHSH, CDR2 LQKENI, per germline. Deletions cut 7 bases from V and 0 bases from J, with 12 bases between. For the CDR3, the DNA is TGTGCCAGCTTCCCGGACAACTTGAACACTGAAGCTTTCTTT. Amino acid sequence: CASFPDNLNTEAFF.

V is TRBV28 and J is TRBJ2-7; maybe TRBD2 (6 bases). Trimming shortened V by 5 bases and J by 6 bases, and 17 bases separated the two germline ends. Germline values: CDR1 MDHEN, CDR2 SYDVKM. This CDR3 has 14 amino acids. This CDR3 reads CASSRGGALGEQYF. The CDR3, as DNA: TGTGCCAGCAGTCGGGGAGGCGCCTTAGGCGAGCAGTACTTC.

V and J are TRBV28 and TRBJ2-5; 9 bases map to TRBD1. The V segment lost 5 bases and the J segment 3 bases; nucleotides outside the gene matches: 1. The CDR3 covers 13 residues. Germline CDR1 and CDR2: MDHEN and SYDVKM. CDR3 loop: CASSRTGEETQYF. In DNA form, the CDR3 reads TGTGCCAGCAGTCGGACAGGGGAAGAGACCCAGTACTTC.

The chain links TRBV6-6 to TRBJ1-1, with D uncertain. From germline, CDR1 is MNHNY and CDR2 SVGAGI (reference sequence). V dropped 5 bases and J dropped 5 bases, with 18 bases sitting between them. This CDR3 comprises 15 residues. CDR3 sequence (DNA): TGTGCCAGCAGTGACCGGTCGTCGGGTGTGACTGAAGCTTTCTTT. It encodes CASSDRSSGVTEAFF.

This sequence joins TRBV24-1 and TRBJ1-1, with 8 bases that match TRBD1. This CDR3 spans 13 amino acids. The germline CDR1 and CDR2 sequences are KGHDR and SFDVKD. Germline trimming cut 9 bases from V and 7 bases from J; bases unmatched to any gene: 9. The CDR3 protein is CATSRTGTNEAFF. The CDR3 DNA is TGTGCCACCTCTAGGACAGGGACCAATGAAGCTTTCTTT.

The V gene is TRBV6-6, the J gene TRBJ1-2; D perhaps matches TRBD1 (6 bases). In germline, CDR1 is MNHNY, CDR2 SVGAGI (reference sequence). The CDR3 runs to 15 residues. The V and J ends lost 2 bases and 3 bases respectively, with 13 bases between them. CDR3 in amino acids: CASSYGGTMHYGYTF. The CDR3 nucleotides are TGTGCCAGCAGTTACGGTGGGACAATGCACTATGGCTACACCTTC.

This clone occurred once. The V call is TRBV28, the J call TRBJ1-1; D ambiguous. The CDR3 loop spans 15 amino acids. Deletions cut 0 bases from V and 0 bases from J, with 8 bases between. CDR1 is MDHEN and CDR2 is SYDVKM in the germline V gene. The CDR3 nucleotides read TGTGCCAGCAGTTTATGGACATCAGTGAACACTGAAGCTTTCTTT. Encoded protein: CASSLWTSVNTEAFF.

The chain employs TRBV4-1 and TRBJ1-2; TRBD1 is a possible D gene (5 bases). Germline V gene data show CDR1 as MGHRA and CDR2 as YSYEKL. V lost 5 bases to trimming and J lost 3 bases, with 13 bases between them. The CDR3 loop spans 14 amino acids. For the CDR3, the DNA is TGCGCCAGCAGCTCAGGACGGGGGGACTATGGCTACACCTTC. This encodes CASSSGRGDYGYTF.